Sequencing of this T cell receptor beta chain was carried out in a study of control samples from healthy donors and cancer patients. This clone has just a few counts. This CDR3 comprises 13 residues. Trimming left V 5 bases short and J 5 bases short, with 11 bases between. Germline assignment: CDR1 SGDLS and CDR2 YYNGEE. The protocol was immunoSEQ multiplex PCR, while the TCRdb copy is restricted to in-frame clones and leaves out a portion. The table has around 99,000 clones, roughly 89% seen once. The chain links TRBV9 to TRBJ1-5; D unresolved. The specimen was blood. This clonotype originated in a woman in her fifties or sixties in good health. This chain's CDR3 is CASSRGPDQPQHF. In DNA form, the CDR3 reads TGTGCCAGCAGTCGAGGTCCAGATCAGCCCCAGCATTTT. Looking up the rest from reference TRBV9 and TRBJ1-5 gives the full variable domain: DSGVTQTPKHLITATGQRVTLRCSPRSGDLSVYWYQQSLDQGLQFLIQYYNGEERAKGNILERFSAQQFPDLHSELNLSSLELGDSALYFCASSRGPDQPQHFGDGTRLSIL.